This TCR beta chain is from a study of blood T cell repertoires in COVID-19. The overall study: From the United States, Italy and Spain came samples of acute and convalescent COVID-19. Sources were T cells, B-cell-depleted T cells, or PBMCs; the material itself was cDNA or gDNA.

CDR3 length equals 16 residues. Trimming removed 4 bases from V and 9 bases from J, with 21 bases in between. CDR1 is KGHDR and CDR2 is SFDVKD in the germline V gene. In the original processing: From reference gene primer amplification, estimates of nucleated cell counts were derived. Some clones are missing from TCRdb's copy, which holds only in-frame ones; the method was immunoSEQ multiplex PCR. The V and J calls and clone size come from that table; D and trimming were worked out from the DNA. The data contain 200,000 to 300,000 clones, about 83% of them singletons. What was sequenced was peripheral blood. The chain carries TRBV24-1 and TRBJ2-1; D is possibly TRBD1 (6 bases). The sequence was obtained from a man aged 50 to 60 with acute or convalescent COVID-19. The CDR3: CATSETTGWGSGEQFF. The CDR3 region has the DNA TGTGCCACCAGTGAAACAACAGGGTGGGGGTCGGGTGAGCAGTTCTTC.